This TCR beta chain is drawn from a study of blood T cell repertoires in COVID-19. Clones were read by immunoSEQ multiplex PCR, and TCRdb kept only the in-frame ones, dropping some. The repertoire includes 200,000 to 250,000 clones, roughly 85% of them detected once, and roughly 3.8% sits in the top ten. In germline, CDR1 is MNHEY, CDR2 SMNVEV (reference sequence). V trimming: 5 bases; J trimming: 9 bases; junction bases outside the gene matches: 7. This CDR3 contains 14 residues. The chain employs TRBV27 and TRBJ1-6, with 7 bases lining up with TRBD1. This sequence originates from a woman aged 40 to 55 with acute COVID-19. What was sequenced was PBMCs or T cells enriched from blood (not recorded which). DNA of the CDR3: TGTGCCAGCAGTCCGGACAGGAGGGTTTCACCCCTCCACTTT. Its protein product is CASSPDRRVSPLHF.